Presented here are 29 T cell receptor beta chains from one specimen sequenced in a study of blood T cells in healthy people across ages. Primed by a sample-barcoded 5' primer and a J-beta primer mix, a second PCR proceeded for 7 to 11 cycles. TCRdb analysed the 5' RACE reads with MiXCR anew, one entry per CDR3 protein. The table shows 1.5 million to 2 million distinct CDR3 sequences, with roughly 50% occurring only once. Sequenced input: blood. These receptors originate from a middle-aged woman in good health.

This clonotype was counted a few times. The chain combines TRBV20-1 with TRBJ1-2; D unclear. CDR3 length: 9 residues. CDR1 is DFQATT, CDR2 SNEGSKA, per germline (reference sequence). The V and J ends lost 7 bases and 8 bases respectively, with 8 bases between them. The CDR3 DNA sequence: TGCAGTGTGGTACCCGGCTACACCTTC. Its protein is CSVVPGYTF.

The CDR3 sequence is CASSAEQALNTEAFF. The CDR3 bases are TGTGCCAGCAGCGCAGAACAGGCCCTGAACACTGAAGCTTTCTTT. The V gene is TRBV7-6, the J gene TRBJ1-1, with D possibly matching TRBD1 (5 bases). V dropped 5 bases and J dropped 0 bases, with 13 bases sitting between them. The CDR3 contains 15 residues. Germline-derived CDR1 and CDR2 are SGHVS and FNYEAQ.

This clonotype was seen only once. This chain uses TRBV24-1 with TRBJ1-2; D is unclear. In germline, CDR1 is KGHDR, CDR2 SFDVKD. Trimming pared 4 bases from V and 6 bases from J, leaving 8 bases between. The CDR3 covers 12 residues. The CDR3 spells CATSDRAHGYTF. The CDR3 DNA reads TGTGCCACCAGTGACCGTGCCCATGGCTACACCTTC.

The V gene is TRBV3-1, the J gene TRBJ2-3, with TRBD1 matching 9 bases. The trim removed 5 bases at V and 4 bases at J, leaving 7 bases unmatched. The CDR3 loop spans 15 amino acids. CDR1 LGHDT and CDR2 YNNKEL come from the germline V gene (reference sequence). Here the CDR3 reads CASSTQQGAADTQYF. Written as DNA, the CDR3 is TGTGCCAGCAGCACACAACAGGGGGCGGCAGATACGCAGTATTTT.

The rearrangement uses TRBV4-3 and TRBJ1-1, with D possibly matching TRBD1 (5 bases). Germline V lookup: CDR1 LGHNA, CDR2 YSLEER. The CDR3 runs 17 residues. Trimming cost V 1 base and J 2 bases, with 17 bases left between them. CDR3 nucleotide sequence: TGCGCCAGCAGCCAAGGGGATTTGACAGCCTACAACACTGAAGCTTTCTTT. Its protein product is CASSQGDLTAYNTEAFF.

The chain recombines TRBV9 with TRBJ2-1; 11 bases line up with TRBD2. CDR3 size: 15 residues. V shed 7 bases, J shed 7 bases, and the junction held 10 bases outside the gene matches. In germline, CDR1 is SGDLS, CDR2 YYNGEE. CDR3 sequence reads: CASGLAGGRRNEQFF. For the CDR3, the DNA is TGTGCCAGCGGTTTAGCGGGGGGGCGTAGGAATGAGCAGTTCTTC.

In the case of this clonotype: The CDR3 carries no conserved terminal phenylalanine or tryptophan, so it likely arises from a read error. V and J are TRBV11-2 and TRBJ1-4; no firm D call. The CDR3 totals 16 residues. V lost 0 bases and J lost 8, with 16 bases in between. CDR1 and CDR2 from the germline V gene are SGHAT and FQNNGV. CDR3 loop: CASSLESVGRDEKLFL. CDR3 DNA: TGTGCCAGCAGCTTAGAGTCTGTCGGGAGAGACGAAAAACTGTTTTTA.

This rearrangement joins TRBV3-1 to TRBJ2-7; maybe TRBD1 (6 bases). Germline V CDR1 and CDR2: LGHDT, YNNKEL (reference sequence). This CDR3 comprises 15 residues. V was pared by 0 bases and J by 5 bases, with 14 bases between. The CDR3 nucleotides are TGTGCCAGCAGCCAAGATGGGCAGGGGCCCCACGAGCAGTACTTC. This translates into CASSQDGQGPHEQYF.

This clonotype has more than one count but fewer than ten. The chain employs TRBV7-2 and TRBJ2-1, with D perhaps TRBD2 (5 bases). V lost 2 bases and J lost 4, with 15 bases in between. This CDR3 contains 16 residues. Germline CDR1 reads SGHTA; CDR2 reads FQGNSA. The CDR3 DNA reads TGTGCCAGCAGCTTATCTTCGGGGATGTCGTACAATGAGCAGTTCTTC. This sequence encodes CASSLSSGMSYNEQFF.

J is TRBJ2-1 and V is TRBV4-1; weak D call: TRBD1 (5 bases). The V gene lost 4 bases and the J gene lost 0 bases, with 10 bases spanning the gap. The germline V gene encodes CDR1 MGHRA and CDR2 YSYEKL. The CDR3 extends over 15 amino acids. The CDR3: CASSPYRSSYNEQFF. The CDR3 DNA reads as TGCGCCAGCAGCCCGTACAGGAGCTCCTACAATGAGCAGTTCTTC.

In regard to this clonotype: One end of the junction varies from germline; a read error may be responsible. The genes are TRBV29-1 and TRBJ2-7; D is uncertain. CDR1 is SQVTM and CDR2 is ANQGSEA in the germline V gene. The CDR3 has 12 residues. The CDR3 DNA reads as TGCAGCGTTGAAATTTCAGGCTACGAGCGGTACTTC. Translating gives CSVEISGYERYF.

The chain links TRBV12-3 or TRBV12-4 to TRBJ1-5, with TRBD1 matching 8 bases. The CDR3 consists of 15 residues. V shed 5 bases and J 3 bases; nucleotides not matched to a gene: 6. CDR3 in amino acids: CASSGRDRHNQPQHF. In DNA form, the CDR3 reads TGTGCCAGCAGTGGCCGGGACAGGCACAATCAGCCCCAGCATTTT.

V usage is TRBV7-2 and J usage is TRBJ2-5; D possibly corresponds to TRBD2 (6 bases). Germline V gene data show CDR1 as SGHTA and CDR2 as FQGNSA. The germline V and J ends were trimmed by 5 bases and 5 bases, with 18 bases remaining between them. The CDR3 runs to 15 residues. CDR3 sequence: CASSKPGESRETQYF. CDR3 bases: TGTGCCAGCAGCAAGCCGGGGGAGAGTAGGGAGACCCAGTACTTC.

This clonotype was picked up a small number of times. V gene TRBV4-1 combines with J gene TRBJ2-1; TRBD1 agrees at 8 bases. The V segment lost 4 bases and the J segment 4 bases; nucleotides outside the gene matches: 9. Germline V gene sequence: CDR1 MGHRA, CDR2 YSYEKL. The CDR3 covers 16 residues. CDR3 bases: TGCGCCAGCAGCCTTTCGGACAGGGAGGTTTACAATGAGCAGTTCTTC. It codes for CASSLSDREVYNEQFF.

This clonotype was detected only once. The chain carries TRBV27 and TRBJ2-3, with D possibly matching TRBD1 (5 bases). The CDR3 is 13 amino acids. CDR1 and CDR2 from the germline V gene are MNHEY and SMNVEV (reference sequence). Trimming left V 6 bases short and J 8 bases short, with 15 bases between. CDR3 coding DNA: TGTGCCAGCAGCAAAAGCAGGGTGGCTACGCAGTATTTT. Amino acid sequence: CASSKSRVATQYF.

This rearrangement joins TRBV6-2 or TRBV6-3 to TRBJ2-4; TRBD1 is a possible D gene (5 bases). This CDR3 is built from 14 residues. CDR1 and CDR2 (germline): MNHEY, SVGEGT. V was trimmed by 2 bases and J by 9 bases, leaving 14 bases between them. The CDR3 sequence: CASSYANRGGIQYF. The CDR3 DNA sequence: TGTGCCAGCAGTTACGCGAATAGGGGCGGCATTCAGTACTTC.

This clonotype was picked up a small number of times. This chain connects TRBV20-1 to TRBJ2-3, with D hard to call. CDR3 size: 15 residues. V was shortened by 0 bases and J by 0 bases, with 10 bases between the two germline ends. Looked up from germline, CDR1 is DFQATT and CDR2 is SNEGSKA (reference sequence). For the CDR3, the DNA is TGCAGTGCTAGAGATGGCGGTAGAAGCACAGATACGCAGTATTTT. Its protein is CSARDGGRSTDTQYF.

This sequence joins TRBV28 and TRBJ2-5, with 11 bases identical to TRBD2. The closer fit of TRBJ2-7 to the DNA end suggests the J call may be wrong. The germline V gene encodes CDR1 MDHEN and CDR2 SYDVKM. The CDR3 runs to 17 residues. DNA for the CDR3: TGTGCCAGCAGTTTGAGGGGACGGGGACTAGCGGACTACGAGCAGTACTTC. Translating gives CASSLRGRGLADYEQYF.

This clonotype showed up just a few times. The chain joins TRBV12-3 or TRBV12-4 to TRBJ2-1; 7 nucleotides line up with TRBD1. CDR3 length: 14 amino acids. Unmatched junction bases numbered 10, after V lost 4 bases and J lost 10 bases. As DNA, the CDR3 is TGTGCCAGCAGTTCCCAGACAGGGATGGAAGAGCAGTTCTTC. It yields the protein CASSSQTGMEEQFF.

The V call is TRBV12-3 or TRBV12-4, the J call TRBJ2-1; no firm D call. The CDR3 runs to 11 residues. Trimming took 6 bases from V and 10 from J, leaving 10 bases between them. CDR3 loop: CASSPGEEQFF. CDR3 DNA: TGTGCCAGCAGCCCGGGCGAAGAGCAGTTCTTC.

This clonotype was seen a few times. J is TRBJ1-6 and V is TRBV7-2, with D perhaps matching TRBD1 (5 bases). V was shortened by 4 bases and J by 9 bases, with 22 bases between the two germline ends. This CDR3 spans 17 amino acids. CDR1 is SGHTA, CDR2 FQGNSA, per germline. The CDR3 nucleotides read TGTGCCAGCAGCTCAAACCTCGGACTTCGGGGGGTTTCACCCCTCCACTTT. It translates to CASSSNLGLRGVSPLHF. The full variable domain, completed using reference TRBV7-2 and TRBJ1-6, is GAGVSQSPSNKVTEKGKDVELRCDPISGHTALYWYRQSLGQGLEFLIYFQGNSAPDKSGLPSDRFSAERTGGSVSTLTIQRTQQEDSAVYLCASSSNLGLRGVSPLHFGNGTRLTVT.

V gene TRBV20-1 combines with J gene TRBJ2-1; 11 bases are shared with TRBD2. Per the germline V gene, CDR1 is DFQATT and CDR2 is SNEGSKA (reference sequence). V was clipped by 5 bases and J by 3 bases; unmatched bases: 9. The CDR3 has 16 amino acids. The CDR3 spells CSAVNTGTSGYNEQFF. CDR3 sequence (DNA): TGCAGTGCTGTCAACACCGGGACTAGCGGCTACAATGAGCAGTTCTTC.

The V gene is TRBV3-1, the J gene TRBJ1-1; TRBD1 is a possible D gene (5 bases). The germline V gene has CDR1 LGHDT and CDR2 YNNKEL (reference sequence). Trimming took off 0 bases at V and 3 bases at J, with 17 bases between the two ends. The CDR3 runs 17 residues. The CDR3 here is CASSQDRRGRGDTEAFF. The DNA of the CDR3 is TGTGCCAGCAGCCAAGATCGAAGGGGACGAGGCGACACTGAAGCTTTCTTT.

This clonotype was counted a few times. V gene TRBV29-1 combines with J gene TRBJ2-6; D call uncertain. Between the trimmed V and J ends, which lost 4 bases and 4 bases, there was a span of 20 bases. CDR1 and CDR2 (germline): SQVTM, ANQGSEA. The CDR3 has 17 amino acids. The CDR3 here is CSVVGLRSVSGANVLTF. In DNA, the CDR3 is TGCAGCGTTGTAGGTTTGAGATCCGTCTCCGGGGCCAACGTCCTGACTTTC.

In DNA, the CDR3 is TGTGCCATCAGTGACCCCGGACTAGCGGGGGGTGAGACCCAGTACTTC. Translated: CAISDPGLAGGETQYF. V gene TRBV10-3 combines with J gene TRBJ2-5, with 14 bases lining up with TRBD2. Germline loops: CDR1 ENHRY, CDR2 SYGVKD. After removal of 3 bases from V and 5 bases from J, the junction contained 5 bases not matched to a gene. The CDR3 runs to 16 residues.

This clonotype has more than one count but fewer than ten. This chain joins TRBV7-2 and TRBJ2-4; TRBD1 might be the D (6 bases). Germline V gene sequence: CDR1 SGHTA, CDR2 FQGNSA. The CDR3 totals 13 residues. Trimming removed 6 bases at V and 7 bases at J, with 13 bases between. The CDR3 reads CASSTGLGNIQYF. The CDR3 DNA is TGTGCCAGCAGTACAGGGTTGGGGAACATTCAGTACTTC.

The table lists this clonotype with a few counts. The CDR3 loop reads CAISGGGTFADTQYF. The DNA of the CDR3 is TGTGCCATCTCTGGCGGGGGTACGTTCGCAGATACGCAGTATTTT. The chain recombines TRBV28 with TRBJ2-3, with 7 bases aligning to TRBD2. The CDR3 loop spans 15 amino acids. The V and J ends lost 10 bases and 4 bases, in that order; junction bases with no gene match: 14. Per germline, CDR1 MDHEN and CDR2 SYDVKM.

The rearrangement links TRBV13 to TRBJ2-1; 7 bases line up with TRBD1. The germline V gene has CDR1 PRHDT and CDR2 FYEKMQ (reference sequence). The CDR3 runs to 15 residues. The junction had 9 bases not matched to a gene; V was cut back by 3 bases and J by 7 bases. CDR3 bases: TGTGCCAGCAGCTTCCCGGGACAGACTGGGAATGAGCAGTTCTTC. Its translation: CASSFPGQTGNEQFF.

The chain couples TRBV13 to TRBJ1-1; a weak D match, TRBD1 (5 bases). The CDR3 runs 12 residues. The V gene's germline CDR1 is PRHDT and CDR2 FYEKMQ (reference sequence). V lost 10 bases and J 4 bases, leaving 13 bases between the germline ends. CDR3 sequence: CATSGGRTEAFF. The CDR3 nucleotides are TGTGCCACCTCGGGGGGACGCACTGAAGCTTTCTTT.